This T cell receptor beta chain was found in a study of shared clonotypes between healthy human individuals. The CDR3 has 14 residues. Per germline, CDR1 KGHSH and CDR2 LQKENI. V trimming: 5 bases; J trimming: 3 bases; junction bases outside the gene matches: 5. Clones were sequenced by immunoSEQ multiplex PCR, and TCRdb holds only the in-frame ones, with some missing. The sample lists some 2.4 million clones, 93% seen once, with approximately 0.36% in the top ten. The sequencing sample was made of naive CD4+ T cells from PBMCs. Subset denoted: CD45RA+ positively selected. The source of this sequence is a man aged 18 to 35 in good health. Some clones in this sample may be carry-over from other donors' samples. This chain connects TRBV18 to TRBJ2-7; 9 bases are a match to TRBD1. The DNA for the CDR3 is TGTGCCAGCTCAACCGGGACAGGGAACTACGAGCAGTACTTC. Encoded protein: CASSTGTGNYEQYF.